Below are 17 T cell receptor beta chains sequenced from a single sample in a study of blood T cell repertoires in COVID-19. This table comes from immunoSEQ multiplex PCR, and its TCRdb copy is limited to in-frame clones, with some not included. This sample carries about 190,000 clones, around 80% of them seen once, and the ten largest clones take approximately 2.9%. Sequencing was performed on peripheral blood. The receptors were gathered from a woman aged 80 or older with active or convalescent COVID-19.

The chain carries TRBV5-1 and TRBJ1-6, with D possibly being TRBD1 (6 bases). V lost 2 bases and J 4 bases, leaving 13 bases between the germline ends. The CDR3 has 16 residues. CDR1 and CDR2 (germline): SGHRS, YFSETQ. Here the CDR3 reads CASSFGRTDYNSPLHF. The DNA for the CDR3 is TGCGCCAGCAGCTTTGGCAGGACAGATTATAATTCACCCCTCCACTTT.

This chain connects TRBV6-5 to TRBJ2-3; D call uncertain. The germline V gene has CDR1 MNHEY and CDR2 SVGAGI. Deletions cut 0 bases from V and 2 bases from J, with 9 bases between. This CDR3 contains 15 residues. CDR3 bases: TGTGCCAGCAGTTACTCGGCCCCCCTCACAGATACGCAGTATTTT. It translates to CASSYSAPLTDTQYF.

Only one count was recorded for this clone. This chain links TRBV5-6 with TRBJ2-3; TRBD2 might be the D (5 bases). Germline-derived CDR1 and CDR2 are SGHDT and YYEEEE. The CDR3 runs to 16 residues. V lost 6 bases, J lost 0 bases, and 17 bases lay in between. The CDR3 loop is CASIGVRAASTDTQYF. CDR3 nucleotides: TGTGCCAGCATCGGGGTAAGGGCTGCTAGCACAGATACGCAGTATTTT.

V usage is TRBV5-1 and J usage is TRBJ1-1, with 8 bases fitting TRBD1. CDR1 and CDR2 (germline): SGHRS, YFSETQ. V gave up 3 bases and J gave up 7 bases; unmatched junction bases: 5. The CDR3 runs 13 residues. This CDR3 is CASSSLQGGEAFF. The CDR3 DNA follows: TGCGCCAGCAGCTCCCTACAGGGGGGTGAAGCTTTCTTT.

V and J are TRBV20-1 and TRBJ1-1; possible D gene TRBD1, 6 bases. Trimming left V 3 bases short and J 3 bases short, with 11 bases between. Germline V lookup: CDR1 DFQATT, CDR2 SNEGSKA (reference sequence). The CDR3 sequence is 13 residues long. The CDR3 spells CSASKGGDTEAFF. CDR3 nucleotide sequence: TGCAGTGCTAGTAAGGGGGGGGACACTGAAGCTTTCTTT.

The rearrangement links TRBV5-6 to TRBJ1-2, with D tentatively TRBD1 (6 bases). Trimming pared 4 bases from V and 5 bases from J, leaving 15 bases between. Germline-derived CDR1 and CDR2 are SGHDT and YYEEEE. This CDR3 has 14 residues. In nucleotides, the CDR3 is TGTGCCAGCAGCCCAGCGCGGACAGAGTATGGCTACACCTTC. Its protein is CASSPARTEYGYTF. Supplemented by reference TRBV5-6 and TRBJ1-2, the full variable domain reads DAGVTQSPTHLIKTRGQQVTLRCSPKSGHDTVSWYQQALGQGPQFIFQYYEEEERQRGNFPDRFSGHQFPNYSSELNVNALLLGDSALYLCASSPARTEYGYTFGSGTRLTVV.

The chain recombines TRBV2 with TRBJ1-2, with 9 nucleotides matching TRBD1. Losses at the gene ends were 6 bases for V and 4 bases for J; bases not matched to a gene: 3. The CDR3 spans 13 residues. Per the germline V gene, CDR1 is SNHLY and CDR2 is FYNNEI. The CDR3 is CASRGQGRYGYTF. CDR3 DNA: TGTGCCAGCAGGGGACAGGGTCGCTATGGCTACACCTTC.

The chain employs TRBV12-5 and TRBJ1-3, with D possibly matching TRBD1 (5 bases). CDR3 length equals 18 residues. V was shortened by 2 bases and J by 0 bases, with 17 bases between the two germline ends. Germline loops: CDR1 LGHNT, CDR2 FRNRAP. The DNA for the CDR3 is TGTGCTAGTGGTTTGCTGCTAGGGGATCCTTTCTCTGGAAACACCATATATTTT. As protein: CASGLLLGDPFSGNTIYF.

A few counts support this clone. The sample carries other DNA sequences with the same CDR3. The gene calls are TRBV19 and TRBJ1-1; no clear D gene. The CDR3 extends over 13 amino acids. V lost 0 bases to trimming and J lost 1 base, with 3 bases between them. The germline gives CDR1 LNHDA, CDR2 SQIVND (reference sequence). The CDR3 loop is CASSIDRNTEAFF. The CDR3 nucleotides are TGTGCCAGTAGTATAGACCGGAACACTGAAGCTTTCTTT.

V usage is TRBV28 and J usage is TRBJ1-5; D possibly corresponds to TRBD1 (6 bases). Trimming took off 9 bases at V and 5 bases at J, with 14 bases between the two ends. From germline, CDR1 is MDHEN and CDR2 SYDVKM. The CDR3 loop spans 13 amino acids. The DNA for the CDR3 is TGTGCCAGTAACAGGGTACGTGATCAGCCCCAGCATTTT. Its protein product is CASNRVRDQPQHF.

The CDR3 reads CASSLARGAGEKLFF. The CDR3 nucleotides read TGTGCCAGCAGTTTAGCGCGGGGGGCCGGTGAAAAACTGTTTTTT. The rearrangement uses TRBV28 and TRBJ1-4; possibly TRBD1 for D (6 bases). Germline-derived CDR1 and CDR2 are MDHEN and SYDVKM. V lost 2 bases to trimming and J lost 7 bases, with 14 bases between them. CDR3 length equals 15 residues.

The chain recombines TRBV28 with TRBJ1-2; perhaps TRBD1 as D (5 bases). The germline V gene has CDR1 MDHEN and CDR2 SYDVKM. The length of the CDR3 is 12 residues. Deletions cut 8 bases from V and 2 bases from J, with 9 bases between. CDR3 amino acids: CASSRQNYGYTF. CDR3 sequence (DNA): TGTGCCAGCTCTCGACAGAACTATGGCTACACCTTC.

This rearrangement joins TRBV5-4 to TRBJ2-7, with 7 bases matching TRBD2. The V gene end was trimmed by 3 bases and the J gene end by 5 bases; junction bases not matched to a gene: 11. Germline CDR1 reads SGHNT; CDR2 reads YYREEE (reference sequence). This CDR3 is built from 15 residues. CDR3 in DNA: TGTGCCAGCAGCTACGGGGGAGGGGCAGTCAACGAGCAGTACTTC. Encoded protein: CASSYGGGAVNEQYF.

J is TRBJ2-5 and V is TRBV19; TRBD1 matches 9 bases. Germline trimming cut 6 bases from V and 1 base from J; bases unmatched to any gene: 6. This CDR3 contains 15 residues. Per germline, CDR1 LNHDA and CDR2 SQIVND (reference sequence). The CDR3 DNA is TGTGCCAGTAGCCGGGACAGGGCCATCCAAGAGACCCAGTACTTC. Its protein product is CASSRDRAIQETQYF. Looking up the rest from reference TRBV19 and TRBJ2-5 gives the full variable domain: DGGITQSPKYLFRKEGQNVTLSCEQNLNHDAMYWYRQDPGQGLRLIYYSQIVNDFQKGDIAEGYSVSREKKESFPLTVTSAQKNPTAFYLCASSRDRAIQETQYFGPGTRLLVL.

This clone was picked up a small number of times. V gene TRBV7-9 combines with J gene TRBJ2-7; D is ambiguous. This CDR3 contains 11 residues. From germline, CDR1 is SEHNR and CDR2 FQNEAQ (reference sequence). V lost 5 bases to trimming and J lost 6 bases, with 8 bases between them. The CDR3 region is CASSGQAEQYF. CDR3 in DNA: TGTGCCAGCAGCGGGCAGGCCGAGCAGTACTTC.

This chain connects TRBV2 to TRBJ2-2; D is uncertain. Germline-derived CDR1 and CDR2 are SNHLY and FYNNEI. V was cut by 2 bases and J by 1 base, with 2 bases left in between. The CDR3 totals 13 residues. CDR3 nucleotides: TGTGCCAGCAGTGAACAGAACACCGGGGAGCTGTTTTTT. Its translation: CASSEQNTGELFF.

This clone was seen a few times. V and J are TRBV28 and TRBJ1-4; 11 nucleotides agree with TRBD1. CDR1 is MDHEN and CDR2 is SYDVKM in the germline V gene. Trimming cost V 5 bases and J 1 base; bases outside gene matches: 6. The CDR3 contains 17 residues. The CDR3 loop reads CASSGTGGWQTNEKLFF. The CDR3 DNA is TGTGCCAGCAGTGGGACAGGGGGTTGGCAAACTAATGAAAAACTGTTTTTT.